Listed here are 13 T cell receptor beta chains from one sample, sequenced in a study of control samples from healthy donors and cancer patients. Measured with immunoSEQ multiplex PCR; TCRdb has only the in-frame clones, and not every one. The sample has roughly 86,000 clones; approximately 93% are singletons. The material sequenced was blood. These receptors were obtained from a woman aged 30 to 39 in good health.

V is TRBV11-3 and J is TRBJ2-2; D uncertain. V gave up 5 bases and J gave up 6 bases, with 10 bases separating them. CDR1 SGHNT and CDR2 YENEEA come from the germline V gene. There are 13 residues in the CDR3. The CDR3 DNA reads TGTGCCAGCAGCCCTTCCTCTGCCGGGGAGCTGTTTTTT. It translates to CASSPSSAGELFF.

The chain carries TRBV28 and TRBJ1-2, with 9 bases fitting TRBD1. This CDR3 has 15 residues. CDR1 and CDR2 (germline): MDHEN, SYDVKM. Losses at the gene ends were 6 bases for V and 2 bases for J; bases not matched to a gene: 7. The CDR3 loop reads CASSQGGQGNYGYTF. CDR3 bases: TGTGCCAGCAGCCAAGGGGGACAGGGAAACTATGGCTACACCTTC.

This clone was seen a single time. V and J are TRBV2 and TRBJ1-3; D gene unclear. Trimming removed 6 bases from V and 8 bases from J, with 17 bases in between. Germline CDR1 reads SNHLY; CDR2 reads FYNNEI. The CDR3 is 14 residues long. The chain's CDR3 is CASRIRRPADTIYF. Written as DNA, the CDR3 is TGTGCCAGCAGAATCCGACGGCCCGCGGACACCATATATTTT.

The J gene is TRBJ2-7, the V gene TRBV7-2, with D unclear. Per the germline V gene, CDR1 is SGHTA and CDR2 is FQGNSA. Trimming pared 1 base from V and 3 bases from J, leaving 25 bases between. The CDR3 extends over 19 amino acids. CDR3: CASSLDGRGYPPANYEQYF. The CDR3 DNA reads TGTGCCAGCAGCTTAGACGGTAGAGGATACCCACCGGCTAACTACGAGCAGTACTTC. Using reference TRBV7-2 and TRBJ2-7 for the parts outside the CDR3, the full variable domain is GAGVSQSPSNKVTEKGKDVELRCDPISGHTALYWYRQSLGQGLEFLIYFQGNSAPDKSGLPSDRFSAERTGGSVSTLTIQRTQQEDSAVYLCASSLDGRGYPPANYEQYFGPGTRLTVT.

CDR3 bases: TGCGCCAGCAGCTTTGGGACCGCGGGGACTGAAGCTTTCTTT. This sequence encodes CASSFGTAGTEAFF. The chain uses TRBV5-1 and TRBJ1-1; perhaps TRBD1 as D (5 bases). This CDR3 contains 14 residues. Trimming took off 2 bases at V and 5 bases at J, with 13 bases between the two ends. Germline V gene data show CDR1 as SGHRS and CDR2 as YFSETQ.

The CDR3 region is CASSLGGTSYEQYF. CDR3 coding DNA: TGTGCCAGCAGCTTAGGTGGGACCTCCTACGAGCAGTACTTC. This rearrangement joins TRBV7-2 to TRBJ2-7, with D possibly being TRBD1 or TRBD2 (5 bases each). Germline V gene lookup returns CDR1 SGHTA and CDR2 FQGNSA. The CDR3 spans 14 residues. V lost 1 base to trimming and J lost 0 bases, with 7 bases between them.

This rearrangement joins TRBV5-4 to TRBJ1-3; no firm D call. Trimming took 4 bases from V and 3 from J, leaving 8 bases between them. This CDR3 region has 13 residues. The V gene's germline CDR1 is SGHNT and CDR2 YYREEE (reference sequence). The CDR3 DNA reads as TGTGCCAGCAGCCCGACTGGTGGAAACACCATATATTTT. Its translation is CASSPTGGNTIYF.

This chain links TRBV10-2 with TRBJ1-2; 7 nucleotides align to TRBD1. The CDR3 extends over 14 amino acids. Germline V lookup: CDR1 WSHSY, CDR2 SAAADI. Trimming at V came to 3 bases and at J to 5 bases, leaving 6 bases not matched to a gene. Here the CDR3 reads CASSDTGEGYGYTF. The CDR3 DNA reads as TGCGCCAGCAGTGACACAGGGGAGGGGTATGGCTACACCTTC.

The chain couples TRBV2 to TRBJ2-5, with D unresolved. Germline assignment: CDR1 SNHLY and CDR2 FYNNEI. Trimming shortened V by 3 bases and J by 3 bases, and 8 bases separated the two germline ends. This CDR3 has 13 residues. DNA of the CDR3: TGTGCCAGCAGTGACTCCGGCGAAGAGACCCAGTACTTC. It is translated as CASSDSGEETQYF.

The chain has TRBV30 and TRBJ1-6; weak D call: TRBD1 (6 bases). The CDR3 is made up of 20 amino acids. Trimming took off 4 bases at V and 0 bases at J, with 25 bases between the two ends. Germline V gene lookup returns CDR1 GTSNPN and CDR2 SVGIG (reference sequence). CDR3 nucleotide sequence: TGTGCCTGGACCCCTAGGGGGGGGTTCATTCCCGGCTCCTATAATTCACCCCTCCACTTT. Translation gives CAWTPRGGFIPGSYNSPLHF.

The V and J genes are TRBV24-1 and TRBJ1-5, with unresolved D. The germline V and J ends were trimmed by 3 bases and 6 bases, with 8 bases remaining between them. CDR1 is KGHDR, CDR2 SFDVKD, per germline. The CDR3 runs to 13 residues. CDR3 in amino acids: CATSDRTIQPQHF. DNA of the CDR3: TGTGCCACCAGTGATAGGACGATTCAGCCCCAGCATTTT.

The V call is TRBV6-4, the J call TRBJ1-2; 7 bases agree with TRBD1. Germline values: CDR1 MRHNA, CDR2 SNTAGT. CDR3 length: 18 amino acids. Trimming cost V 1 base and J 7 bases; bases outside gene matches: 18. DNA for the CDR3: TGTGCCAGCAGTGACTTCATACTCCTTGACAGGGCGAGTTGTGGCTACACCTTC. Its protein product is CASSDFILLDRASCGYTF.

The V gene is TRBV24-1, the J gene TRBJ2-3; no clear D gene. Germline CDR1 is KGHDR and CDR2 is SFDVKD. This CDR3 spans 13 amino acids. Trimming took off 7 bases at V and 0 bases at J, with 7 bases between the two ends. The CDR3 region is CATRTFSTDTQYF. As DNA, the CDR3 is TGTGCCACCAGAACGTTCAGCACAGATACGCAGTATTTT.